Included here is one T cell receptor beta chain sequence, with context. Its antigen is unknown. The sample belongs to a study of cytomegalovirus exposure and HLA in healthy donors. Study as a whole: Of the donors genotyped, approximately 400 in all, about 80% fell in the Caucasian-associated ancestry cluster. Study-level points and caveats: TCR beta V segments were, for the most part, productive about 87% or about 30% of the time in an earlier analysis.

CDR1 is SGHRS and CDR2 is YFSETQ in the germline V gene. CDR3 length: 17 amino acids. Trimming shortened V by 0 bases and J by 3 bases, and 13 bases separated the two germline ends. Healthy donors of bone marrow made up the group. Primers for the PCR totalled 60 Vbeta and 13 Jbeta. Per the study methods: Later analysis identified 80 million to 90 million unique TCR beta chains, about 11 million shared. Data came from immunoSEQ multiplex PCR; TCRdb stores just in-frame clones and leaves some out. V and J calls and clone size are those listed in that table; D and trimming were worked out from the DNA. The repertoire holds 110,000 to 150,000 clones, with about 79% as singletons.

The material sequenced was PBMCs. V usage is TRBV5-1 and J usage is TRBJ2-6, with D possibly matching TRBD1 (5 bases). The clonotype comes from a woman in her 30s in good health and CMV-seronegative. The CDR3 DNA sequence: TGCGCCAGCAGCTTGGGGACACCCTCGCGTGGGGCCAACGTCCTGACTTTC. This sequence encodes CASSLGTPSRGANVLTF.